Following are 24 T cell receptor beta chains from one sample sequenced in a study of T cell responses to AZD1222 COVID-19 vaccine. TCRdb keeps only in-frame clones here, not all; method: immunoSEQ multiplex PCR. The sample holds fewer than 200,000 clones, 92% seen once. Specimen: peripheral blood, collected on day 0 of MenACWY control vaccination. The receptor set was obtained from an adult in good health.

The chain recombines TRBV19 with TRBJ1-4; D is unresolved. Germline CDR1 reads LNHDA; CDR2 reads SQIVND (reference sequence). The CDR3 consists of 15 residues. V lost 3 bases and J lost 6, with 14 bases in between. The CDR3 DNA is TGTGCCAGTAGTATTGAGGGCAGGCCCTATGAAAAACTGTTTTTT. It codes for CASSIEGRPYEKLFF.

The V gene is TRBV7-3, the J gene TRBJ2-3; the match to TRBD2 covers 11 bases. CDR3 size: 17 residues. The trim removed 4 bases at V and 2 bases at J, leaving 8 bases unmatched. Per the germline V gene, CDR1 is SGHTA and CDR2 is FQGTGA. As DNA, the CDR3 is TGTGCCAGCAGCTCAACTAGCGGGAGAAGAGTCACAGATACGCAGTATTTT. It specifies CASSSTSGRRVTDTQYF.

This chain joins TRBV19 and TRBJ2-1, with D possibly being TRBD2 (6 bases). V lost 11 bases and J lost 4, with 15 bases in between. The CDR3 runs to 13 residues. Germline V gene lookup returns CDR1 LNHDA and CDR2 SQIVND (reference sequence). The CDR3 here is CASQTGGYNEQFF. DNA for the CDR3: TGTGCCTCACAAACCGGGGGTTACAATGAGCAGTTCTTC.

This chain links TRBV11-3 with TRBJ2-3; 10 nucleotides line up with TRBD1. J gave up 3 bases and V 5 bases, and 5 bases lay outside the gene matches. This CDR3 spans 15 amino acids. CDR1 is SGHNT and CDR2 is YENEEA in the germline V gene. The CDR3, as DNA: TGTGCCAGCAGCCCGGGGACAGGGGTTACAGATACGCAGTATTTT. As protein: CASSPGTGVTDTQYF.

The CDR3 sequence: CATSDPDQLGGARNTQYF. The CDR3 nucleotides are TGTGCCACCAGTGATCCGGACCAGCTTGGGGGGGCACGGAATACGCAGTATTTT. This sequence joins TRBV24-1 and TRBJ2-3; tentatively, D is TRBD2 (7 bases). CDR3 length: 18 amino acids. Trimming took off 3 bases at V and 7 bases at J, with 25 bases between the two ends. CDR1 is KGHDR and CDR2 is SFDVKD in the germline V gene.

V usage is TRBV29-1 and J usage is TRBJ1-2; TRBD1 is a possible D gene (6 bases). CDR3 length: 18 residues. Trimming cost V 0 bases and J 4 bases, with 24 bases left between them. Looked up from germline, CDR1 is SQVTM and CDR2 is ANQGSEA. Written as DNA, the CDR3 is TGCAGCGTTGAAGATCGCGGCCCAGGACAGAGAGCATCCTATGGCTACACCTTC. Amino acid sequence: CSVEDRGPGQRASYGYTF.

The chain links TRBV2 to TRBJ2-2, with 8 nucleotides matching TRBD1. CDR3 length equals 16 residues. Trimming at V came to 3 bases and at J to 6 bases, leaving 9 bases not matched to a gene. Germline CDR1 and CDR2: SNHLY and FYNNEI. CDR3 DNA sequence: TGTGCCAGCAGTGACATGAGGACAGGGAGGCCCGGGGAGCTGTTTTTT. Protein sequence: CASSDMRTGRPGELFF. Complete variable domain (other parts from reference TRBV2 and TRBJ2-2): EPEVTQTPSHQVTQMGQEVILRCVPISNHLYFYWYRQILGQKVEFLVSFYNNEISEKSEIFDDQFSVERPDGSNFTLKIRSTKLEDSAMYFCASSDMRTGRPGELFFGEGSRLTVL.

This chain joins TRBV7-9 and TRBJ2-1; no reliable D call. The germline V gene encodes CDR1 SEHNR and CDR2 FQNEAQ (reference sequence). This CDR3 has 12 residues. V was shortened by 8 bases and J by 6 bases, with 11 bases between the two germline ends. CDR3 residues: CASRQGVNEQFF. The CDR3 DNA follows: TGTGCCAGCCGACAAGGCGTCAATGAGCAGTTCTTC.

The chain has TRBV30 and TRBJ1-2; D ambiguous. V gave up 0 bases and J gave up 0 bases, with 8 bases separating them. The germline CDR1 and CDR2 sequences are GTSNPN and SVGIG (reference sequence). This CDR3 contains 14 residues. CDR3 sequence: CAWSVLPANYGYTF. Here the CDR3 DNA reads TGTGCCTGGAGTGTACTCCCAGCTAACTATGGCTACACCTTC.

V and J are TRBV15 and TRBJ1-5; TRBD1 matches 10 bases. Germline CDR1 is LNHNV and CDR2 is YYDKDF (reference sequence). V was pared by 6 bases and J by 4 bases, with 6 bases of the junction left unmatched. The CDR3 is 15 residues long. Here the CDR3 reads CATRATGGLNQPQHF. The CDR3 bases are TGTGCCACCAGGGCGACAGGGGGCCTAAATCAGCCCCAGCATTTT.

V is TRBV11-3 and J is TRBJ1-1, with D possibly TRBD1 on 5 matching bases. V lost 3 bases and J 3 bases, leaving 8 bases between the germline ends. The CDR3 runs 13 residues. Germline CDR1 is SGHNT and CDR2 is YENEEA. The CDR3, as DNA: TGTGCCAGCAGCTTTTACAGGTACACTGAAGCTTTCTTT. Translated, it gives CASSFYRYTEAFF.

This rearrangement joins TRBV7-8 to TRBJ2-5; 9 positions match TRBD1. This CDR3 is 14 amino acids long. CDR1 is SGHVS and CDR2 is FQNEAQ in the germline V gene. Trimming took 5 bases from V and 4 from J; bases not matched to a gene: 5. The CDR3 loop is CASSIGQGRETQYF. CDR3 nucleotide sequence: TGTGCCAGCAGCATTGGACAGGGGCGAGAGACCCAGTACTTC.

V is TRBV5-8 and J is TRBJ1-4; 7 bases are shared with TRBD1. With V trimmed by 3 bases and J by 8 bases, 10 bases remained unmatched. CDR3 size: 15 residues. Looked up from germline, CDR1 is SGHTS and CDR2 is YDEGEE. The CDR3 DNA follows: TGTGCCAGCAGCTCCCGACAGGGATTGGAAGAAAAACTGTTTTTT. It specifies CASSSRQGLEEKLFF.

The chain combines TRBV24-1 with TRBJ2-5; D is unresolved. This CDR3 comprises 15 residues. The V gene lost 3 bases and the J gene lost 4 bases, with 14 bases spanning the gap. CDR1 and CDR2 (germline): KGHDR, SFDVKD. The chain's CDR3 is CATSDPRNSRETQYF. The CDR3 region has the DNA TGTGCCACCAGTGATCCACGGAACTCACGAGAGACCCAGTACTTC.

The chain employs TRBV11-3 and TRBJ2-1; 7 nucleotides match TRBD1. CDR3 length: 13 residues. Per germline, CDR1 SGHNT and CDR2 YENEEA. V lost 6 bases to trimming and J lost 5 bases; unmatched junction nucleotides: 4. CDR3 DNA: TGTGCCAGCAGGTCCGACAGGGACAATGAGCAGTTCTTC. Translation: CASRSDRDNEQFF.

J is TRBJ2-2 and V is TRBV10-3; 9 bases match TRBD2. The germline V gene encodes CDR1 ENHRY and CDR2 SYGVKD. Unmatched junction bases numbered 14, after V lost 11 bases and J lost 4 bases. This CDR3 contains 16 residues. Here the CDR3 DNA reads TGTGCCCCTTCAAGGGGTAGCGGGAGCCCCACCGGGGAGCTGTTTTTT. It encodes CAPSRGSGSPTGELFF.

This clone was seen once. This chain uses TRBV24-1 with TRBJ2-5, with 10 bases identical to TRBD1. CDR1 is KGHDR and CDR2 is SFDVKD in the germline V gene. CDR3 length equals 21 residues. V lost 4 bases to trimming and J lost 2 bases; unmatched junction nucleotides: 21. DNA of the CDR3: TGTGCCACCAGTGACCGAAGCCGGGACAGGGGCGACAAGAACCCTCAAGAGACCCAGTACTTC. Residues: CATSDRSRDRGDKNPQETQYF.

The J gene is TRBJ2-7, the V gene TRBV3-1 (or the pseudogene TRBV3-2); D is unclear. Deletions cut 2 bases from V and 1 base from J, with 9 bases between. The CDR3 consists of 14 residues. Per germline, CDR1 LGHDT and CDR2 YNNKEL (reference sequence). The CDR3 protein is CASSQFAASYEQYF. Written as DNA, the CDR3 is TGTGCCAGCAGCCAATTTGCAGCTTCCTACGAGCAGTACTTC.

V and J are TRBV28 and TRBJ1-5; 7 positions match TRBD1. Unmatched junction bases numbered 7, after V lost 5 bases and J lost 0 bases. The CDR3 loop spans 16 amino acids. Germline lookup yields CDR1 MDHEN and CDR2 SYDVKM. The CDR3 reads CASSPWTGDSNQPQHF. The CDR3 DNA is TGTGCCAGCAGTCCCTGGACAGGAGATAGCAATCAGCCCCAGCATTTT.

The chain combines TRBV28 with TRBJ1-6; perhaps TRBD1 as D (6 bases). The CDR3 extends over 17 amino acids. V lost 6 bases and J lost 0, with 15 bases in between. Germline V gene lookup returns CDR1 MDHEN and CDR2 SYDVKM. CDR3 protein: CASSPDSYSSYNSPLHF. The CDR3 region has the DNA TGTGCCAGCAGCCCGGACAGTTACAGCTCCTATAATTCACCCCTCCACTTT. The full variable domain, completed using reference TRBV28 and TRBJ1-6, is DVKVTQSSRYLVKRTGEKVFLECVQDMDHENMFWYRQDPGLGLRLIYFSYDVKMKEKGDIPEGYSVSREKKERFSLILESASTNQTSMYLCASSPDSYSSYNSPLHFGNGTRLTVT.

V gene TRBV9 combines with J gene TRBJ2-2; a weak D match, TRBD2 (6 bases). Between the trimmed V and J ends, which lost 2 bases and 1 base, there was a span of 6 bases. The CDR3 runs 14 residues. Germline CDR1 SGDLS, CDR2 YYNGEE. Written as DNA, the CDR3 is TGTGCCAGCAGCGTTAGCGGGAACACCGGGGAGCTGTTTTTT. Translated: CASSVSGNTGELFF.

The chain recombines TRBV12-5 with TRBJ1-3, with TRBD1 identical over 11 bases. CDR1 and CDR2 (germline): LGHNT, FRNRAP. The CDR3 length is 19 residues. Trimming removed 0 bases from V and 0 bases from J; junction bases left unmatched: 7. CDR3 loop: CASGLVRDRGVASGNTIYF. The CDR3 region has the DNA TGTGCTAGTGGTTTGGTCCGGGACAGGGGGGTAGCCTCTGGAAACACCATATATTTT.

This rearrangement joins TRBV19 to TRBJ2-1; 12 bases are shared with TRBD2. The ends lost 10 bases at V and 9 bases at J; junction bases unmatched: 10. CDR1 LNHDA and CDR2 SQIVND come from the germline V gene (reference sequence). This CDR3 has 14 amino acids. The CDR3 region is CAISTSGGTGEQFF. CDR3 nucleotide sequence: TGTGCCATCTCGACTAGCGGGGGCACGGGTGAGCAGTTCTTC.

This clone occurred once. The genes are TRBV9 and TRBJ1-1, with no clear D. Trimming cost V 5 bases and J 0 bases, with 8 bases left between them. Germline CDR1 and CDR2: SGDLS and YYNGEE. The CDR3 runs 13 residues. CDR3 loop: CASSLMMNTEAFF. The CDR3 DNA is TGTGCCAGCAGTCTGATGATGAACACTGAAGCTTTCTTT.